The next 14 T cell receptor beta chains were all read from a single sample in a study of control samples from healthy donors and cancer patients. Clones were sequenced by immunoSEQ multiplex PCR, and TCRdb holds only the in-frame ones, with some missing. The sample carries 50,000 to 75,000 clones, about 90% recorded once. Specimen: PBMCs. The receptors here all came from a man in his 60s with colorectal cancer.

The rearrangement links TRBV20-1 to TRBJ1-6; 9 bases agree with TRBD1. The germline V gene has CDR1 DFQATT and CDR2 SNEGSKA (reference sequence). Germline trimming cut 3 bases from V and 7 bases from J; bases unmatched to any gene: 7. The CDR3 is 15 amino acids. The CDR3 DNA sequence: TGCAGTGCTAGTCCCCGACAGGGGGGGAATTCACCCCTCCACTTT. It is translated as CSASPRQGGNSPLHF.

The chain has TRBV5-1 and TRBJ2-6; 7 nucleotides match TRBD1. CDR1 SGHRS and CDR2 YFSETQ come from the germline V gene. V was pared by 2 bases and J by 2 bases, with 1 base of the junction left unmatched. The CDR3 loop spans 15 amino acids. This CDR3 is CASSFQGAGANVLTF. The CDR3 bases are TGCGCCAGCAGCTTTCAGGGGGCTGGGGCCAACGTCCTGACTTTC.

This chain joins TRBV11-3 and TRBJ1-2, with D hard to call. The CDR3 consists of 17 residues. Germline CDR1 and CDR2: SGHNT and YENEEA. V gave up 5 bases and J gave up 4 bases, with 23 bases separating them. CDR3 region: CASSPLASTVGPYGYTF. The CDR3 DNA reads TGTGCCAGCAGCCCCTTAGCCTCTACAGTCGGTCCCTATGGCTACACCTTC.

The chain couples TRBV7-8 to TRBJ1-1; D is unclear. The CDR3 length is 13 residues. V was pared by 1 base and J by 11 bases, with 14 bases between. Germline V CDR1 and CDR2: SGHVS, FQNEAQ. The chain's CDR3 is CASSLERESEAFF. CDR3 bases: TGTGCCAGCAGCTTAGAACGGGAATCGGAGGCTTTCTTT.

The chain uses TRBV6-5 and TRBJ2-3; D gene unclear. Trimming left V 7 bases short and J 4 bases short, with 15 bases between. CDR1 and CDR2 (germline): MNHEY, SVGAGI. The CDR3 totals 14 residues. The CDR3: CASKEQERADTQYF. The CDR3 DNA is TGTGCCAGCAAAGAGCAGGAACGGGCAGATACGCAGTATTTT.

CDR3: CAWLTKLNSYEQYF. CDR3 DNA: TGTGCCTGGCTAACTAAACTAAACAGCTACGAGCAGTACTTC. V and J are TRBV30 and TRBJ2-7; no clear D gene. Deletions cut 5 bases from V and 3 bases from J, with 17 bases between. From germline, CDR1 is GTSNPN and CDR2 SVGIG (reference sequence). CDR3 size: 14 residues.

This clone was counted once. V gene TRBV5-1 combines with J gene TRBJ2-5; perhaps TRBD2 as D (6 bases). V was clipped by 4 bases and J by 5 bases, with 18 bases between them. Germline-derived CDR1 and CDR2 are SGHRS and YFSETQ. CDR3 length equals 15 residues. The CDR3 reads CASSPQRVPLETQYF. The CDR3 bases are TGCGCCAGCAGCCCCCAGCGGGTGCCACTGGAGACCCAGTACTTC.

This clone was recorded once. The gene calls are TRBV10-3 and TRBJ1-2; D is undetermined. CDR1 is ENHRY, CDR2 SYGVKD, per germline. V was trimmed by 2 bases and J by 8 bases, leaving 9 bases between them. The CDR3 extends over 12 amino acids. CDR3 residues: CAISEGLGGYTF. Written as DNA, the CDR3 is TGTGCCATCAGTGAGGGCTTGGGAGGCTACACCTTC.

This clone was seen only once. This chain joins TRBV18 and TRBJ2-5, with 9 bases fitting TRBD1. The CDR3 covers 15 residues. With 1 base clipped from V and 3 bases from J, the junction kept 3 bases outside the gene matches. Germline-derived CDR1 and CDR2 are KGHSH and LQKENI. The CDR3 nucleotides are TGTGCCAGCTCACCACGAAGGACAGGGGAAGAGACCCAGTACTTC. As protein: CASSPRRTGEETQYF. Full variable domain (missing parts from reference TRBV18 and TRBJ2-5): NAGVMQNPRHLVRRRGQEARLRCSPMKGHSHVYWYRQLPEEGLKFMVYLQKENIIDESGMPKERFSAEFPKEGPSILRIQQVVRGDSAAYFCASSPRRTGEETQYFGPGTRLLVL.

This clone was picked up one time. V usage is TRBV7-2 and J usage is TRBJ2-5; 8 nucleotides align to TRBD1. The CDR3 spans 16 residues. Losses at the gene ends were 4 bases for V and 1 base for J; bases not matched to a gene: 8. Germline CDR1 is SGHTA and CDR2 is FQGNSA. The CDR3 region is CASSYEDRAPQETQYF. The CDR3 DNA reads TGTGCCAGCAGCTACGAGGACAGGGCCCCCCAAGAGACCCAGTACTTC.

The chain couples TRBV27 to TRBJ2-7, with D perhaps matching TRBD2 (5 bases). Germline values: CDR1 MNHEY, CDR2 SMNVEV (reference sequence). This CDR3 contains 13 residues. Trimming took off 5 bases at V and 3 bases at J, with 11 bases between the two ends. The chain's CDR3 is CASSPGGIYEQYF. In nucleotides, the CDR3 is TGTGCCAGCAGTCCCGGAGGAATCTACGAGCAGTACTTC.

The chain has TRBV28 and TRBJ1-1, with D possibly matching TRBD1 (5 bases). CDR1 and CDR2 from the germline V gene are MDHEN and SYDVKM. The CDR3 has 14 residues. The V end lost 4 bases, the J end lost 3 bases, and 12 bases lay between the germline ends. For the CDR3, the DNA is TGTGCCAGCAGTTCTCAGGGATGGGACACTGAAGCTTTCTTT. It specifies CASSSQGWDTEAFF.

Here the CDR3 reads CAIRYGDSYEQYF. Here the CDR3 DNA reads TGTGCCATCAGGTACGGAGACTCCTACGAGCAGTACTTC. The chain links TRBV10-3 to TRBJ2-7; D gene uncertain. This CDR3 spans 13 amino acids. Per the germline V gene, CDR1 is ENHRY and CDR2 is SYGVKD. Trimming took 6 bases from V and 0 from J, leaving 9 bases between them.

V gene TRBV7-3 combines with J gene TRBJ2-5; D is undetermined. Trimming stripped 5 bases from V and 1 base from J, with 14 bases between. Germline CDR1 reads SGHTA; CDR2 reads FQGTGA. This CDR3 contains 15 residues. The CDR3 nucleotides are TGTGCCAGCAGCCGTCAAGGTCTACTCCAAGAGACCCAGTACTTC. Protein sequence: CASSRQGLLQETQYF.